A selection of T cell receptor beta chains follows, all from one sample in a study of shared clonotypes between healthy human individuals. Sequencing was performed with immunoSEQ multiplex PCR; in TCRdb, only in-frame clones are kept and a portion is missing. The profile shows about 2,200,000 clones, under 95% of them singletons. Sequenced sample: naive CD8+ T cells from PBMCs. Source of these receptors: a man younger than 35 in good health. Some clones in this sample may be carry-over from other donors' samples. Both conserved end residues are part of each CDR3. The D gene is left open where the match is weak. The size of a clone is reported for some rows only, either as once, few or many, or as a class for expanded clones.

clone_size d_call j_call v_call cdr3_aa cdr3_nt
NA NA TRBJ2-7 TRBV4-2 CASSQAGGSYEQYF TGTGCCAGCAGCCAGGCAGGGGGGTCCTACGAGCAGTACTTC
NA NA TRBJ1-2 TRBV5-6 CASSLGSQGRYGYTF TGTGCCAGCAGCTTGGGGTCACAGGGTCGGTATGGCTACACCTTC
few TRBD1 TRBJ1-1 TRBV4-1 CASNTPGQGGDTEAFF TGCGCCAGCAACACACCGGGACAGGGAGGTGACACTGAAGCTTTCTTT
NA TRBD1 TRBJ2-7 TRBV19 CASSIGTGGVYEQYF TGTGCCAGTAGTATCGGGACAGGGGGCGTCTACGAGCAGTACTTC
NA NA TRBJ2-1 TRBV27 CASSWGGPYNEQFF TGTGCCAGCAGTTGGGGGGGCCCCTACAATGAGCAGTTCTTC
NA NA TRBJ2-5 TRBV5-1 CASSLAVPPEETQYF TGCGCCAGCAGCTTGGCCGTCCCGCCAGAAGAGACCCAGTACTTC
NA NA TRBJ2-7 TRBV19 CASSPTQVPYEQYF TGTGCCTCGAGCCCGACCCAGGTACCCTACGAGCAGTACTTC
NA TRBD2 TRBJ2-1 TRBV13 CASSSDLAGSYNEQFF TGTGCCAGCAGCTCGGACTTAGCGGGAAGTTACAATGAGCAGTTCTTC
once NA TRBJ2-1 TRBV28 CASSPPGELQWEQFF TGTGCCAGCAGTCCACCGGGAGAGCTACAATGGGAGCAGTTCTTC
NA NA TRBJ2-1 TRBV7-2 CASSWGLGPYNEQFF TGTGCCAGCAGCTGGGGCCTAGGTCCCTACAATGAGCAGTTCTTC
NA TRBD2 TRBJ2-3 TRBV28 CASSLAGRVADTQYF TGTGCCAGCAGTTTGGCCGGGAGGGTGGCAGATACGCAGTATTTT
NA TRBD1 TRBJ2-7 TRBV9 CASSGQGYGYEQYF TGTGCCAGCAGCGGACAGGGCTACGGCTACGAGCAGTACTTC
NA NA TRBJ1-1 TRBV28 CASSGLEVAEAFF TGTGCCAGCAGTGGTCTGGAGGTCGCTGAAGCTTTCTTT
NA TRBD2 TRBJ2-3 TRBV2 CASSSPWREGKDTQYF TGTGCCAGCAGTTCCCCTTGGCGGGAGGGCAAAGATACGCAGTATTTT
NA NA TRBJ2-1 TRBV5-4 CASSLVPGEQFF TGTGCCAGCAGCTTGGTGCCGGGGGAGCAGTTCTTC
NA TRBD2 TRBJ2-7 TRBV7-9 CASSPRTSGSHEQYF TGTGCCAGCAGCCCACGGACTAGCGGGAGCCACGAGCAGTACTTC
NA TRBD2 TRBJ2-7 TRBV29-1 CSVDLGTSASYEQYF TGCAGCGTTGACCTGGGGACTAGCGCATCCTACGAGCAGTACTTC
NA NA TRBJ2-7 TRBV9 CAAWIPYEQYF TGTGCCGCATGGATCCCCTACGAGCAGTACTTC
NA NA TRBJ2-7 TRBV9 CASSPTTGRAREQYF TGTGCCAGCAGCCCGACCACAGGGAGGGCGCGCGAGCAGTACTTC
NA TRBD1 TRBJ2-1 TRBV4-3 CASSQDRQGAYNEQFF TGCGCCAGCAGCCAAGATCGCCAGGGGGCGTATAATGAGCAGTTCTTC
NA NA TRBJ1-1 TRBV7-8 CASSLAPGHRSTEAFF TGTGCCAGCAGCTTAGCTCCGGGACACCGTTCCACTGAAGCTTTCTTT
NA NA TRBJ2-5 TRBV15 CATRAVQAAGKTQYF TGTGCCACCAGAGCCGTACAGGCGGCAGGGAAGACCCAGTACTTC
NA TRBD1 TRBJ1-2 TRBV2 CASKTGGAYGYTF TGTGCCAGCAAGACAGGGGGCGCGTATGGCTACACCTTC
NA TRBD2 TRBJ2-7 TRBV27 CASSSLAGHYEQYF TGTGCCAGCAGTTCTCTAGCGGGGCACTACGAGCAGTACTTC